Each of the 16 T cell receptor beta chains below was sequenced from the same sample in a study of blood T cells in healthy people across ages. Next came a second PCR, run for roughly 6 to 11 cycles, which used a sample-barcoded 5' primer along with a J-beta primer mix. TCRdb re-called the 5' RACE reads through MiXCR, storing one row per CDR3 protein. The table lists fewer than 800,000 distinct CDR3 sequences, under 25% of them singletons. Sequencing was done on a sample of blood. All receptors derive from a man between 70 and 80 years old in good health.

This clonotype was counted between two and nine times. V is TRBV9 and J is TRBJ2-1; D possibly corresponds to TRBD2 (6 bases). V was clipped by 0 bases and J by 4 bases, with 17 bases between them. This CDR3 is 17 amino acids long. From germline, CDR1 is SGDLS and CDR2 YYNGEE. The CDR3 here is CASSVAIGGGTYNEQFF. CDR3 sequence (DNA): TGTGCCAGCAGCGTAGCTATTGGGGGAGGAACATACAATGAGCAGTTCTTC.

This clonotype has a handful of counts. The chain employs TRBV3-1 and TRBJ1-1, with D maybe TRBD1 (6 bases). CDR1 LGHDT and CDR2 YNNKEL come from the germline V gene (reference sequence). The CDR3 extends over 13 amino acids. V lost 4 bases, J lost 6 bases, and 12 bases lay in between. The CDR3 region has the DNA TGTGCCAGCAGCCGCCTGGGGGGCCCTGAAGCTTTCTTT. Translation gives CASSRLGGPEAFF. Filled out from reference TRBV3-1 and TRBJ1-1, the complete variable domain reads DTAVSQTPKYLVTQMGNDKSIKCEQNLGHDTMYWYKQDSKKFLKIMFSYNNKELIINETVPNRFSPKSPDKAHLNLHINSLELGDSAVYFCASSRLGGPEAFFGQGTRLTVV.

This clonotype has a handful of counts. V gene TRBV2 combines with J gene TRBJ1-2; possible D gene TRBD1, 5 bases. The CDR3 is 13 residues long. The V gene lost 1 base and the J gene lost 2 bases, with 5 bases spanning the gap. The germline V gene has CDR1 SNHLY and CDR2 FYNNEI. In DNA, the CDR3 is TGTGCCAGCAGTGAAGGACAGAACTATGGCTACACCTTC. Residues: CASSEGQNYGYTF.

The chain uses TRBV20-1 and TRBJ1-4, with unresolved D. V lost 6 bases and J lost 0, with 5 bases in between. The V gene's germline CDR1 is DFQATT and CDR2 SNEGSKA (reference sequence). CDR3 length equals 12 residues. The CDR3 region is CSARPTNEKLFF. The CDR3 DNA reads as TGCAGTGCGCGGCCAACTAATGAAAAACTGTTTTTT.

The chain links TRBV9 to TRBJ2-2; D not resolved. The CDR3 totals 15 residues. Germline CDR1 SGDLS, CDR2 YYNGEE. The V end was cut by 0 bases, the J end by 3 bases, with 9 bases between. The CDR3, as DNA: TGTGCCAGCAGCGTAGAAATCCGCGACACCGGGGAGCTGTTTTTT. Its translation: CASSVEIRDTGELFF.

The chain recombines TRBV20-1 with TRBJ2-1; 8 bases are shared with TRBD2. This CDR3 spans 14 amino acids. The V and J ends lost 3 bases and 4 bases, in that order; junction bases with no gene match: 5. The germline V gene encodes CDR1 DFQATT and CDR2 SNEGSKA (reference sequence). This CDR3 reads CSASGRARYNEQFF. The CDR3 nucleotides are TGCAGTGCTAGCGGGAGGGCCAGGTACAATGAGCAGTTCTTC.

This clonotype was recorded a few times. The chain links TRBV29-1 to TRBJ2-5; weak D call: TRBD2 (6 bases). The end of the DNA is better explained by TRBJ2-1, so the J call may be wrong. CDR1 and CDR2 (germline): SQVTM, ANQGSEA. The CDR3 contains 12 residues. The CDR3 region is CSPSGLGNEQFF. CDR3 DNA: TGCAGCCCCTCGGGACTCGGTAATGAGCAGTTCTTC.

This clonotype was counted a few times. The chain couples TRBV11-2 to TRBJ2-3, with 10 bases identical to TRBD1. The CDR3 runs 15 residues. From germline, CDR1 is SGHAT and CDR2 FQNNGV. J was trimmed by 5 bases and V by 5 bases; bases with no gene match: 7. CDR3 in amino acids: CASSPTGQGQDTQYF. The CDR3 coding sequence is TGTGCCAGCAGCCCGACGGGACAGGGGCAAGATACGCAGTATTTT.

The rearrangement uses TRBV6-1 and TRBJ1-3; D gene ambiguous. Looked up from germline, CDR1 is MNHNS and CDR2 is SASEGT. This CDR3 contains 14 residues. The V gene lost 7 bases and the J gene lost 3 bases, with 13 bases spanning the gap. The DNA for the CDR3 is TGTGCCAGCACCTTCTCCTCAAATGGAAACACCATATATTTT. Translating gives CASTFSSNGNTIYF.

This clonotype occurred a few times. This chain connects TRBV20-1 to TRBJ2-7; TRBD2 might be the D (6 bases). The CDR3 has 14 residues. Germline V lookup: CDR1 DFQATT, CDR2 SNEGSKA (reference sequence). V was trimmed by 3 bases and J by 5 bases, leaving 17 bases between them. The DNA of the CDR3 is TGCAGTGCTAGTTCATGGAGGGGTTCCCACGAGCAGTACTTC. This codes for CSASSWRGSHEQYF.

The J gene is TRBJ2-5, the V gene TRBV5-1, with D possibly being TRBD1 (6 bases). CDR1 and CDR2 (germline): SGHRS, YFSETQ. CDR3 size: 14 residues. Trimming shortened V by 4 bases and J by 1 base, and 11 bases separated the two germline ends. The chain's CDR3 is CASSRQAFQETQYF. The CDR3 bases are TGCGCCAGCAGCCGACAGGCCTTCCAAGAGACCCAGTACTTC. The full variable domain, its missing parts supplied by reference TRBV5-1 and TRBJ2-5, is KAGVTQTPRYLIKTRGQQVTLSCSPISGHRSVSWYQQTPGQGLQFLFEYFSETQRNKGNFPGRFSGRQFSNSRSEMNVSTLELGDSALYLCASSRQAFQETQYFGPGTRLLVL.

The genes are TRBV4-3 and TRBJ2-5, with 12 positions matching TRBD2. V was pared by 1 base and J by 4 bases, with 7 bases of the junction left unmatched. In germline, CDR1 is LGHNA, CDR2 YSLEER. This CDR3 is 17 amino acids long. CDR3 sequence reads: CASSQGTSGTVGETQYF. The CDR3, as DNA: TGCGCCAGCAGCCAAGGGACTAGCGGGACGGTTGGAGAGACCCAGTACTTC.

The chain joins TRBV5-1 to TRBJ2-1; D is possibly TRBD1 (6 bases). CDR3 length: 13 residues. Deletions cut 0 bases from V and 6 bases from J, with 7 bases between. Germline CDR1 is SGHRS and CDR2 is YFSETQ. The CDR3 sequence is CASSLGQVNEQFF. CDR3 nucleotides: TGCGCCAGCAGCTTGGGACAGGTCAATGAGCAGTTCTTC. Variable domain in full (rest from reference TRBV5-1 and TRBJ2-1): KAGVTQTPRYLIKTRGQQVTLSCSPISGHRSVSWYQQTPGQGLQFLFEYFSETQRNKGNFPGRFSGRQFSNSRSEMNVSTLELGDSALYLCASSLGQVNEQFFGPGTRLTVL.

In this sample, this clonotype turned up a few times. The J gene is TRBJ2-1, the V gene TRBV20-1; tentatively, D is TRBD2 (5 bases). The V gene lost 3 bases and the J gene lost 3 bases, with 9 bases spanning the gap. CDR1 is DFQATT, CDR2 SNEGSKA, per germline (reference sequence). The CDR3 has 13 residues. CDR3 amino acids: CSARLANYNEQFF. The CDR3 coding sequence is TGCAGTGCTAGGCTAGCAAACTACAATGAGCAGTTCTTC.

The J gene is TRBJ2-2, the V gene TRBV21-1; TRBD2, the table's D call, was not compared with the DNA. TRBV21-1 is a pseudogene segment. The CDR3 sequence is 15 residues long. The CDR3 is CASSKGLPDTRELFF. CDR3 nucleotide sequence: TGTGCCAGCAGCAAGGGACTGCCCGACACCCGGGAGCTGTTTTTT.

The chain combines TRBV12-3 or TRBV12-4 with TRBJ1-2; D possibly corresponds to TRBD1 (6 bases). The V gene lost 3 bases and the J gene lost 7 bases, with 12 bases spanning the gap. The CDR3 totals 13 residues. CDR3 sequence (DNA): TGTGCCAGCAGTTTTCAGGGGTTCTCTGGCTACACCTTC. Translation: CASSFQGFSGYTF.